This TCR beta chain was documented in a study of T cells in Graves' hyperthyroidism and ophthalmopathy. Those patients with uncontrolled infection, other autoimmune disease, pregnancy or lactation were excluded. PBMCs were sourced from more than 7.5 ml fresh peripheral blood. This clonotype came up many times. The antigen remains undetermined. General study points: Among clonotypes expanded in thyroid above 0.001, most were also found in blood.

Amplification yielded TCR beta CDR3 regions, with RNA transcripts as the source. TCR CDR3 regions were first amplified by RT-PCR with HTBI primers. TCRdb re-called the multiplex PCR reads with MiXCR, one entry per CDR3 protein. The sample lists around 300,000 distinct CDR3 sequences, roughly an eighth seen once, with less than 8% in the top ten. The J segment lost 11 bases and the V segment lost 6 bases, leaving 5 bases of the junction unmatched. Per the germline V gene, CDR1 is MDHEN and CDR2 is SYDVKM. This CDR3 is built from 13 residues. Source material: blood. The chain is built from TRBV28 and TRBJ2-1; the match to TRBD1 covers 12 bases. The sequence derives from a woman in her forties with Graves' hyperthyroidism. The CDR3 is CASRSGTGGQQFF. In DNA, the CDR3 is TGTGCCAGCAGATCCGGGACAGGGGGCCAGCAGTTCTTC.